The text below deals with one T cell receptor (beta chain). In germline, CDR1 is MNHEY, CDR2 SVGAGI. The CDR3 has 15 amino acids. The trim removed 1 base at V and 2 bases at J, leaving 2 bases unmatched. This sample stems from a study of T cells in Graves' hyperthyroidism and ophthalmopathy. Whole-study context: Peripheral blood was taken when the disease was first diagnosed, before any treatment began.

Stable hyperthyroidism: no ophthalmopathy progression over 18 months of follow-up. RNA transcripts gave rise to amplified TCR beta CDR3 regions. First-round RT-PCR targeting the TCR CDR3 was performed with the HTBI primer set. TCRdb reanalysed the multiplex PCR reads using MiXCR and keeps one entry per CDR3 protein. The sample carries 550,000 to 800,000 distinct CDR3 sequences, roughly 15% recorded once. The sample was blood. This TCR came from a man in his late teens or twenties with Graves' hyperthyroidism. V gene TRBV6-5 combines with J gene TRBJ2-7, with TRBD1 matching over 10 bases. This CDR3 reads CASSYYGTGAYEQYF. DNA of the CDR3: TGTGCCAGCAGTTACTACGGGACAGGGGCCTACGAGCAGTACTTC.